What follows are 17 T cell receptor beta chains derived from one specimen sequenced in a study of molecular identifiers for immune sequencing clone quantification. Each CDR3 protein gets one entry after TCRdb re-called the PCR reads with MiXCR. The sample has about half a million distinct CDR3 sequences; over 20% are singletons. Sequenced material: naive CD8+ T cells from blood, with Jurkat cell RNA spiked in. Noted subset: FACS-sorted CD8+CD4-CCR7+CD45RA+ naive T cells. Receptors originate from a human donor in good health. Some libraries in this study had Jurkat cell RNA spiked in.

This clonotype was seen only a few times. The gene calls are TRBV7-9 and TRBJ2-2, with 9 bases fitting TRBD2. The J segment lost 4 bases and the V segment lost 1 base, leaving 16 bases of the junction unmatched. CDR3 length: 20 amino acids. In germline, CDR1 is SEHNR, CDR2 FQNEAQ (reference sequence). CDR3 residues: CASSLVSIQREVGSTGELFF. DNA of the CDR3: TGTGCCAGCAGCTTAGTGTCGATCCAGCGGGAGGTGGGGAGCACCGGGGAGCTGTTTTTT.

This clonotype was observed a handful of times. This sequence joins TRBV20-1 and TRBJ2-3; tentatively, D is TRBD2 (6 bases). The ends were cut back, 1 base at V and 5 bases at J, with 16 bases in the middle. The CDR3 is made up of 15 amino acids. Germline V gene sequence: CDR1 DFQATT, CDR2 SNEGSKA (reference sequence). The CDR3 loop reads CSARVWERRGDTQYF. The CDR3 DNA sequence: TGCAGTGCTAGAGTTTGGGAGCGGAGGGGAGATACGCAGTATTTT.

This clonotype turned up a few times. The V and J genes are TRBV6-2 or TRBV6-3 and TRBJ1-5, with 8 positions matching TRBD1. The CDR3 loop spans 15 amino acids. Germline V gives CDR1 MNHEY, CDR2 SVGEGT. J gave up 3 bases and V 5 bases, and 6 bases lay outside the gene matches. DNA of the CDR3: TGTGCCAGCAGTCCGGACAGGGTTAACAATCAGCCCCAGCATTTT. Translating it yields CASSPDRVNNQPQHF.

In this sample, this clonotype turned up a few times. The V and J genes are TRBV2 and TRBJ2-7, with D perhaps matching TRBD1 (5 bases). CDR1 SNHLY and CDR2 FYNNEI come from the germline V gene. V was cut by 0 bases and J by 5 bases, with 11 bases left in between. The CDR3 spans 14 residues. The CDR3 DNA is TGTGCCAGCAGTGAAGCCCTCAGGGTCCACGAGCAGTACTTC. Translating gives CASSEALRVHEQYF.

This clonotype was seen ten or more times. This chain uses TRBV29-1 with TRBJ2-3; 14 bases align to TRBD2. CDR1 SQVTM and CDR2 ANQGSEA come from the germline V gene. The CDR3 spans 19 residues. V lost 4 bases and J lost 4; bases outside the gene matches: 16. CDR3: CSVGPPTSGGDPIPDTQYF. The DNA of the CDR3 is TGCAGCGTTGGGCCTCCGACTAGCGGGGGGGACCCCATCCCAGATACGCAGTATTTT.

The V call is TRBV23-1, the J call TRBJ2-1; either TRBD1 or TRBD2 may supply D (5 bases each). TRBV23-1 is an ORF for which the function is uncertain. Between the trimmed V and J ends, which lost 7 bases and 6 bases, there was a span of 22 bases. The CDR3 contains 16 residues. The CDR3 is CASTTPGAFACNEQFF. The CDR3 nucleotides read TGCGCCAGCACCACCCCCGGGGCCTTCGCCTGCAATGAGCAGTTCTTC.

The rearrangement uses TRBV27 and TRBJ1-5, with D possibly matching TRBD1 (5 bases). The CDR3 consists of 14 residues. Trimming left V 0 bases short and J 5 bases short, with 8 bases between. CDR1 is MNHEY, CDR2 SMNVEV, per germline (reference sequence). The CDR3 loop reads CASSLSAGHQPQHF. CDR3 coding DNA: TGTGCCAGCAGTTTATCGGCAGGGCATCAGCCCCAGCATTTT.

Note on this clonotype: A much larger clone lies a single base off, so this may be a read error. This chain links TRBV7-9 with TRBJ1-1, with D unresolved. The CDR3 totals 12 residues. Trimming removed 1 base at V and 7 bases at J, with 7 bases between. Germline V gives CDR1 SEHNR, CDR2 FQNEAQ (reference sequence). CDR3 in DNA: TGTGCCAGCAGCTTAGGTGTCGATGAAGCTTTCTTT. It is translated as CASSLGVDEAFF.

This chain uses TRBV27 with TRBJ2-3, with 7 bases matching TRBD2. The CDR3 is 17 residues long. From germline, CDR1 is MNHEY and CDR2 SMNVEV (reference sequence). Trimming cost V 2 bases and J 3 bases; bases outside gene matches: 11. The CDR3 spells CASSLIRREEGTDTQYF. The CDR3 nucleotides are TGTGCCAGCAGTTTAATACGCCGGGAGGAGGGGACAGATACGCAGTATTTT.

This clonotype was detected ten times or more. The chain carries TRBV6-6 and TRBJ2-7, with no clear D. This CDR3 comprises 13 residues. Germline V gives CDR1 MNHNY, CDR2 SVGAGI (reference sequence). Between the trimmed V and J ends, which lost 1 base and 4 bases, there was a span of 8 bases. The CDR3 here is CASSYLGVYEQYF. The CDR3 DNA sequence: TGTGCCAGCAGTTACTTGGGCGTATACGAGCAGTACTTC.

The rearrangement links TRBV9 to TRBJ2-7; tentatively, D is TRBD1 (5 bases). The CDR3 totals 15 residues. V was trimmed by 0 bases and J by 0 bases, leaving 10 bases between them. Germline V gene sequence: CDR1 SGDLS, CDR2 YYNGEE. CDR3 amino acids: CASSVGGASSYEQYF. In DNA, the CDR3 is TGTGCCAGCAGCGTAGGTGGGGCTAGCTCCTACGAGCAGTACTTC. The full variable domain, in which reference TRBV9 and TRBJ2-7 provide the parts outside the CDR3, is DSGVTQTPKHLITATGQRVTLRCSPRSGDLSVYWYQQSLDQGLQFLIQYYNGEERAKGNILERFSAQQFPDLHSELNLSSLELGDSALYFCASSVGGASSYEQYFGPGTRLTVT.

The chain couples TRBV10-2 to TRBJ2-7; 16 bases are shared with TRBD2. The junction had 7 bases not matched to a gene; V was cut back by 1 base and J by 1 base. CDR3 size: 19 residues. Germline assignment: CDR1 WSHSY and CDR2 SAAADI. DNA of the CDR3: TGCGCCAGCAGTGAGTTTTGGGGACTAGCGGGGGGGCAGTCCTACGAGCAGTACTTC. Protein product: CASSEFWGLAGGQSYEQYF.

This clonotype has a count of ten or more. V gene TRBV29-1 combines with J gene TRBJ2-1; 9 positions agree with TRBD2. The CDR3 is 19 residues long. V lost 4 bases and J lost 3; bases outside the gene matches: 19. In germline, CDR1 is SQVTM, CDR2 ANQGSEA. The DNA for the CDR3 is TGCAGCGTTGGATCTCTGGCGGGAGGGCCTCCCTATGGCTACAATGAGCAGTTCTTC. This codes for CSVGSLAGGPPYGYNEQFF.

Concerning this clonotype: One end of the junction is discordant with germline, which a read error may explain. This chain links TRBV7-3 with TRBJ2-3; 8 bases line up with TRBD2. The CDR3 loop spans 18 amino acids. Germline CDR1 is SGHTA and CDR2 is FQGTGA. In DNA, the CDR3 is TGTGCCAGCAGCTTGGGCGCGATTCCGGGAGGGCCGACAGATACGCGGTATTTT. Amino acids: CASSLGAIPGGPTDTRYF.

Turning to this clonotype: One end of the junction is discordant with germline, which a read error may explain. J is TRBJ2-1 and V is TRBV24-1; no reliable D call. CDR3 length: 12 residues. Germline values: CDR1 KGHDR, CDR2 SFDVKD. The CDR3 region is CATNDFGNEQFF. In DNA form, the CDR3 reads TGTGCCACCAATGATTTCGGCAATGAGCAGTTCTTC.

This clonotype was picked up a small number of times. J is TRBJ2-4 and V is TRBV4-1; 11 bases map to TRBD2. The germline V gene encodes CDR1 MGHRA and CDR2 YSYEKL. J gave up 1 base and V 3 bases, and 17 bases lay outside the gene matches. This CDR3 is 21 amino acids long. CDR3 protein: CASSQVPVGSGGAGAKNIQYF. DNA for the CDR3: TGCGCCAGCAGCCAGGTCCCAGTAGGTAGCGGGGGGGCTGGGGCCAAAAACATTCAGTACTTC.

Ten or more counts support this clonotype. This CDR3 reads CASSFGQNTEAFF. CDR3 coding DNA: TGTGCCAGCAGTTTTGGCCAGAACACTGAAGCTTTCTTT. The chain is built from TRBV28 and TRBJ1-1; D gene unclear. CDR3 length equals 13 residues. Trimming left V 3 bases short and J 1 base short, with 6 bases between. Germline CDR1 reads MDHEN; CDR2 reads SYDVKM.